The sequence of this T cell receptor beta chain was determined in a study of chemoradiotherapy in HPV16-positive cancers. Study-wide results and caveats: HPV-specific T cells were functionally defined from only a couple of HPV16-positive patients.

Over chemoradiotherapy, repertoires were sampled more than once. Clones were read by immunoSEQ multiplex PCR, and TCRdb kept only the in-frame ones, dropping some. The sample lists 5,800 or so clones, approximately 90% occurring once. Comments on this clone: The antigen is undetermined.

The CDR3 has 16 amino acids. V shed 8 bases and J 0 bases; nucleotides not matched to a gene: 5. CDR1 MNHNY and CDR2 SVGAGI come from the germline V gene (reference sequence). The chain recombines TRBV6-6 with TRBJ1-6, with 9 positions matching TRBD1. The sequenced sample was blood, obtained from a patient who underwent chemoradiotherapy. This TCR came from a human donor with HPV-associated anogenital cancer. The CDR3 sequence: CASWDRESSYNSPLHF. The CDR3 DNA follows: TGTGCCAGCTGGGACAGGGAGAGCTCCTATAATTCACCCCTCCACTTT.